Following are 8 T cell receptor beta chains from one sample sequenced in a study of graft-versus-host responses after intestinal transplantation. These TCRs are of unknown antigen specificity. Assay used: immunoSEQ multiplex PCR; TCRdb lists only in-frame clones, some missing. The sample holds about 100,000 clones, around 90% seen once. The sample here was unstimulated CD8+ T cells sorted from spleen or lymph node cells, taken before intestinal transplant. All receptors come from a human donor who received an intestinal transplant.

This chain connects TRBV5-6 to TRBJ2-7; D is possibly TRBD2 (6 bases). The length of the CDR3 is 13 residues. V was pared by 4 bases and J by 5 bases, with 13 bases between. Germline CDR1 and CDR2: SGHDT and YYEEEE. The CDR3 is CASSVRGFDEQYF. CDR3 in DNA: TGTGCCAGCAGCGTACGGGGGTTCGACGAGCAGTACTTC. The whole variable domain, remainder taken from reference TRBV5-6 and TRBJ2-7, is DAGVTQSPTHLIKTRGQQVTLRCSPKSGHDTVSWYQQALGQGPQFIFQYYEEEERQRGNFPDRFSGHQFPNYSSELNVNALLLGDSALYLCASSVRGFDEQYFGPGTRLTVT.

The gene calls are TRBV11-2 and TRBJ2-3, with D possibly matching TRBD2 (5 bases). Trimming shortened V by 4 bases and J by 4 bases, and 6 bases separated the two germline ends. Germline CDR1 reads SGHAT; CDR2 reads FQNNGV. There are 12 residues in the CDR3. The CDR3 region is CASSSGADTQYF. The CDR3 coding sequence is TGTGCCAGCAGCTCCGGGGCAGATACGCAGTATTTT.

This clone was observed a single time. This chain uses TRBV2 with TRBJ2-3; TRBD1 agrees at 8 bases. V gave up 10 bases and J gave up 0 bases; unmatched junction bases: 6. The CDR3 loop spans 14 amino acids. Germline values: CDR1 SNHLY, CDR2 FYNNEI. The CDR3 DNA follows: TGTGCCAACCGACAGGGGTCTAGCACAGATACGCAGTATTTT. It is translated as CANRQGSSTDTQYF. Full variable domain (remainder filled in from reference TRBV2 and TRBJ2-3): EPEVTQTPSHQVTQMGQEVILRCVPISNHLYFYWYRQILGQKVEFLVSFYNNEISEKSEIFDDQFSVERPDGSNFTLKIRSTKLEDSAMYFCANRQGSSTDTQYFGPGTRLTVL.

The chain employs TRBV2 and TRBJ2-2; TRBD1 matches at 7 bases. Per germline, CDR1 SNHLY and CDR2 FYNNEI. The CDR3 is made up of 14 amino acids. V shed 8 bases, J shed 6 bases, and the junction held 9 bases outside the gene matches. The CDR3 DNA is TGTGCCAGCTTCGAGGGACAGAAGGCCGGGGAGCTGTTTTTT. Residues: CASFEGQKAGELFF.

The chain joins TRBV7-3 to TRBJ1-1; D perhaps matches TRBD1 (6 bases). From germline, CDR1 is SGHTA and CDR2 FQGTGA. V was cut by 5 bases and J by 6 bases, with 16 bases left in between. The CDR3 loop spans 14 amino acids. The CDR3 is CASSLAGGAAEAFF. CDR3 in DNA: TGTGCCAGCAGCCTCGCCGGGGGGGCCGCTGAAGCTTTCTTT. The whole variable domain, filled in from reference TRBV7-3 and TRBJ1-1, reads GAGVSQTPSNKVTEKGKYVELRCDPISGHTALYWYRQSLGQGPEFLIYFQGTGAADDSGLPNDRFFAVRPEGSVSTLKIQRTERGDSAVYLCASSLAGGAAEAFFGQGTRLTVV.

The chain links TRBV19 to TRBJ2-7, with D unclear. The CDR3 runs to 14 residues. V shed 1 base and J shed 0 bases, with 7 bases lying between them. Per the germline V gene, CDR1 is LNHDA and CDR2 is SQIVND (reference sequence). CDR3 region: CASSIGAASYEQYF. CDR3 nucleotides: TGTGCCAGTAGTATAGGTGCAGCCTCCTACGAGCAGTACTTC.

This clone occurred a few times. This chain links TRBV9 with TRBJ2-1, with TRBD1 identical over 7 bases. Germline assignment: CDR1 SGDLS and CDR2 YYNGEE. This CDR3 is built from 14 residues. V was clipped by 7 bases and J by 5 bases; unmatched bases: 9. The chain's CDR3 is CASGQGDSNNEQFF. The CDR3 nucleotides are TGTGCCAGCGGGCAGGGGGATAGCAACAATGAGCAGTTCTTC.

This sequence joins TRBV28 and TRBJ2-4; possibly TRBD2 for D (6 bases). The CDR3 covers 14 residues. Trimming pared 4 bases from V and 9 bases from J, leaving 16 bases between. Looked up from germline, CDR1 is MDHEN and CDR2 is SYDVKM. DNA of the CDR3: TGTGCCAGCAGTTGGGCTTGGGGGGTAAGCATTCAGTACTTC. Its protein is CASSWAWGVSIQYF.